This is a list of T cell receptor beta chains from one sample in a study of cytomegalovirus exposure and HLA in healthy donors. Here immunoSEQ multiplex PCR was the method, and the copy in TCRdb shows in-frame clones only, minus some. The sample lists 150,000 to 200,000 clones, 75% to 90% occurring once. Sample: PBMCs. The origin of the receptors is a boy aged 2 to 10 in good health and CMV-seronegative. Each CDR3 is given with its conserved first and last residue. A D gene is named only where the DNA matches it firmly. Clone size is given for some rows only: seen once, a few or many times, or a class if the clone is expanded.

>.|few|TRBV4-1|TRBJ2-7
TGCGCCAGCAGCCAGTCCCTTCCCTACGAGCAGTACTTC
CASSQSLPYEQYF
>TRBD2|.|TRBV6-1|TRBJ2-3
TGTGCCAGCAGTGAACTGGCTAGCGGGGCAACAGATACGCAGTATTTT
CASSELASGATDTQYF
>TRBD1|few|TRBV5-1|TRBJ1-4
TGCGCCAGCAGCTGGGGACAGGGCGCAACTAATGAAAAACTGTTTTTT
CASSWGQGATNEKLFF
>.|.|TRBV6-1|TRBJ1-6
TGTGCCAGCAGTGAACCTAGACAGGCCAATTCACCCCTCCACTTT
CASSEPRQANSPLHF
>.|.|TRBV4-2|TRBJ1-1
TGTGCCAGCAGCCAAGCCCTGGGGGGGCTAGCGGACACTGAAGCTTTCTTT
CASSQALGGLADTEAFF
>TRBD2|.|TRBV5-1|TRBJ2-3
TGCGCCAGCAGCTTGGCCGGGGGAGGGGCGCAGTATTTT
CASSLAGGGAQYF
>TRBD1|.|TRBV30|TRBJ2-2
TGTGCCTGGTCGACAGGGGGTTGGGTCACCGGGGAGCTGTTTTTT
CAWSTGGWVTGELFF
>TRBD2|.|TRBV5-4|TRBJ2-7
TGTGCCAGCAGCTTACAGCGGGACTCCTACGAGCAGTACTTC
CASSLQRDSYEQYF
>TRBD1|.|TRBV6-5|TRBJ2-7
TGTGCCAGCAGTTACTCGTTTGGACAGGGTCTGAACGAGCAGTACTTC
CASSYSFGQGLNEQYF
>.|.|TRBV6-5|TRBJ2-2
TGTGCCAGCAGTTACGGCCCCACCGGGGAGCTGTTTTTT
CASSYGPTGELFF